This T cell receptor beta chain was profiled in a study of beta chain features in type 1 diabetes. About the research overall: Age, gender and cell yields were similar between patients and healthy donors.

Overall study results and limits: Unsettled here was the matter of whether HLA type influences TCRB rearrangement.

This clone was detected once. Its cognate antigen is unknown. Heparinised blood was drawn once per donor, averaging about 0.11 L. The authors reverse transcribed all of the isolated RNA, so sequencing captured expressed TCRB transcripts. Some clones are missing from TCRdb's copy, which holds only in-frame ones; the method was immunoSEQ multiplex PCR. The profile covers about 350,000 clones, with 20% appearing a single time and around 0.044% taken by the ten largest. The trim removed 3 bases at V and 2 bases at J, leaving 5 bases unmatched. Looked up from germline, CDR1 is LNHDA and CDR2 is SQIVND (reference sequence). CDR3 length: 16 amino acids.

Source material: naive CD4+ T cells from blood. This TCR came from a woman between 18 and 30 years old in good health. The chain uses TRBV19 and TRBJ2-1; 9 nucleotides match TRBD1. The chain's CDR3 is CASSMGQGLPYNEQFF. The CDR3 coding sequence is TGTGCCAGTAGTATGGGACAGGGTTTACCCTACAATGAGCAGTTCTTC.